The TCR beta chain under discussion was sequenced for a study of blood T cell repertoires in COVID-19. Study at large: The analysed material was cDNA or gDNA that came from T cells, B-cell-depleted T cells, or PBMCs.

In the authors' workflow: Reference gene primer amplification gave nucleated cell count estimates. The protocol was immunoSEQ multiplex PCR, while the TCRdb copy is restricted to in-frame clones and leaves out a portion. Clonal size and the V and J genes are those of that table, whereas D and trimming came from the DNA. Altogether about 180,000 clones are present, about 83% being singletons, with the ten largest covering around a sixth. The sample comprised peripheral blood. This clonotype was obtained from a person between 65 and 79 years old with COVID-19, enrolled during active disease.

This CDR3 reads CASSLTGADTDTQYF. CDR3 DNA sequence: TGTGCCAGCAGTTTGACAGGGGCGGACACAGATACGCAGTATTTT. The chain carries TRBV6-6 and TRBJ2-3; TRBD1 aligns across 8 bases. Germline CDR1 is MNHNY and CDR2 is SVGAGI (reference sequence). The CDR3 covers 15 residues. V was pared by 4 bases and J by 2 bases, with 5 bases of the junction left unmatched.